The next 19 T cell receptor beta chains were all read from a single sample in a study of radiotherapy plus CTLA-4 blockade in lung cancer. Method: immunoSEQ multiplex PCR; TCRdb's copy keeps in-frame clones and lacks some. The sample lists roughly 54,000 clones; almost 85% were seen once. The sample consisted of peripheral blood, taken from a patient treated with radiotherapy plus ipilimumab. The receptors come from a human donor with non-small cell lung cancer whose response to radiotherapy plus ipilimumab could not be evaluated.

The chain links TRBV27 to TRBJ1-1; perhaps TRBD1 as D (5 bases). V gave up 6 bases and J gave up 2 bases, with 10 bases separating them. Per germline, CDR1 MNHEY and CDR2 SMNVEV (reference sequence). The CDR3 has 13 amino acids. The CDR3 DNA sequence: TGTGCCAGCAGCCCTCAGGGCAACACTGAAGCTTTCTTT. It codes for CASSPQGNTEAFF.

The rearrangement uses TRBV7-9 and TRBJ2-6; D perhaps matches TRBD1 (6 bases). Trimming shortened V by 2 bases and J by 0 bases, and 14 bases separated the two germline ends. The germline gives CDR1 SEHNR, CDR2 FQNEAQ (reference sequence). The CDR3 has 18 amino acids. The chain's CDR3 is CASSLRSRQVSGANVLTF. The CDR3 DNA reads TGTGCCAGCAGCTTACGATCACGACAGGTCTCTGGGGCCAACGTCCTGACTTTC.

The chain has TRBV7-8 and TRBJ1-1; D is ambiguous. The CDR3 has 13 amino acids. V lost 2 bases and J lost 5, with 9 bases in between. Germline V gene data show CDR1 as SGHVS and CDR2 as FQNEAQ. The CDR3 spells CASSLRDRTEAFF. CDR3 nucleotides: TGTGCCAGCAGCTTACGGGATAGGACTGAAGCTTTCTTT.

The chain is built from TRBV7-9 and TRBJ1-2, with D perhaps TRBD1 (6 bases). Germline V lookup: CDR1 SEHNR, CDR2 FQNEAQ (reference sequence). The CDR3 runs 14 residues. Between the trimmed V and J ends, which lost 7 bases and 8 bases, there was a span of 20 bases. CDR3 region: CASTITGPIIGYTF. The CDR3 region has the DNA TGTGCCAGCACCATTACAGGGCCTATCATCGGCTACACCTTC.

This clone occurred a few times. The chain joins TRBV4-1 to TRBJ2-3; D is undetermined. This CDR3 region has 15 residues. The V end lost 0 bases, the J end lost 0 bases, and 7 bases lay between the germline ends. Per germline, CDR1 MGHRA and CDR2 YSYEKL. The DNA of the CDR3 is TGCGCCAGCAGCCAAGACAGAGCGAGCACAGATACGCAGTATTTT. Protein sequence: CASSQDRASTDTQYF.

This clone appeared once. The CDR3 loop is CASSPFIAQGETQYF. The CDR3 bases are TGTGCCAGCAGCCCCTTTATTGCCCAGGGGGAGACCCAGTACTTC. This chain links TRBV14 with TRBJ2-5, with D perhaps TRBD1 (6 bases). The V end lost 4 bases, the J end lost 5 bases, and 17 bases lay between the germline ends. This CDR3 is 15 amino acids long. The germline gives CDR1 SGHDN, CDR2 FVKESK.

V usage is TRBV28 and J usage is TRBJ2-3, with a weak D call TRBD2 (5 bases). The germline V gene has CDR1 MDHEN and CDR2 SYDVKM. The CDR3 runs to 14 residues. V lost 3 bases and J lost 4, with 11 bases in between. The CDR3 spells CASSFVGAADTQYF. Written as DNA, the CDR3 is TGTGCCAGCAGTTTCGTGGGAGCTGCAGATACGCAGTATTTT.

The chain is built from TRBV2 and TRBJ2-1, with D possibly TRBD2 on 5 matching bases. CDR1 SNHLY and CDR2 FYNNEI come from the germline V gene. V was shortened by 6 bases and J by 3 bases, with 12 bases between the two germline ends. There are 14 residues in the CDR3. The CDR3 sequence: CASRNGRDYNEQFF. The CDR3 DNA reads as TGTGCCAGCAGAAACGGACGGGACTACAATGAGCAGTTCTTC.

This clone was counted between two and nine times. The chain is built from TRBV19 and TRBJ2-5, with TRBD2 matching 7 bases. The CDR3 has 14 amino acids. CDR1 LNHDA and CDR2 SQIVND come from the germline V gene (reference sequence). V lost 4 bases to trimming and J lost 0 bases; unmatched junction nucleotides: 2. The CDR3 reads CASSKREDQETQYF. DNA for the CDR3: TGTGCCAGTAGTAAACGGGAGGACCAAGAGACCCAGTACTTC.

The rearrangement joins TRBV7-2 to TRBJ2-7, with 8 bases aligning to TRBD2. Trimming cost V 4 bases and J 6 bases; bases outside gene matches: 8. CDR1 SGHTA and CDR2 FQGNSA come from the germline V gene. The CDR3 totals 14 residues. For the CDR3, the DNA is TGTGCCAGCAGCTCCGGGACTAGAGCGACCGAGCAGTACTTC. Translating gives CASSSGTRATEQYF.

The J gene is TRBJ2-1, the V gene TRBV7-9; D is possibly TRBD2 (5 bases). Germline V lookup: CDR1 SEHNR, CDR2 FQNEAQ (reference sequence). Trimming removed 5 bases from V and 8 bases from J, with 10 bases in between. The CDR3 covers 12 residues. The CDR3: CASSLAGHEQFF. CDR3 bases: TGTGCCAGCAGCCTTGCGGGCCATGAGCAGTTCTTC.

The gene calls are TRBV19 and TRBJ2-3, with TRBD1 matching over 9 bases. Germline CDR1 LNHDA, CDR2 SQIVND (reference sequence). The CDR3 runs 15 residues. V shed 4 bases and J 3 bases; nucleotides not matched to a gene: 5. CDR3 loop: CASSTQGARTDTQYF. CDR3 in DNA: TGTGCCAGTAGTACACAGGGGGCGCGGACAGATACGCAGTATTTT.

CDR3 loop: CASSSRQGRSEQYF. The CDR3 coding sequence is TGTGCCAGCAGTTCCCGACAGGGGAGAAGCGAGCAGTACTTC. V gene TRBV27 combines with J gene TRBJ2-7; 8 bases agree with TRBD1. The CDR3 sequence is 14 residues long. The V gene's germline CDR1 is MNHEY and CDR2 SMNVEV (reference sequence). V lost 4 bases to trimming and J lost 6 bases; unmatched junction nucleotides: 8.

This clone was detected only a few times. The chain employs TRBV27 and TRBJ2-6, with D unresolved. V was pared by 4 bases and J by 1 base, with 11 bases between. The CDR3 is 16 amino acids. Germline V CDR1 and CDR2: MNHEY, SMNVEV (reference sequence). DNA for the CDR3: TGTGCCAGCAGTTCCCCGTTGCGTTCTGGGGCCAACGTCCTGACTTTC. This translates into CASSSPLRSGANVLTF.

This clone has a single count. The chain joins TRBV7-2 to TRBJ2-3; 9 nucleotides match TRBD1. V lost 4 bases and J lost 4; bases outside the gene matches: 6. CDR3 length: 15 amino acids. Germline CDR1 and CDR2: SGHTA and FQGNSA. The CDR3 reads CASSSDRGGADTQYF. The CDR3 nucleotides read TGTGCCAGCAGCTCCGACAGGGGGGGGGCAGATACGCAGTATTTT.

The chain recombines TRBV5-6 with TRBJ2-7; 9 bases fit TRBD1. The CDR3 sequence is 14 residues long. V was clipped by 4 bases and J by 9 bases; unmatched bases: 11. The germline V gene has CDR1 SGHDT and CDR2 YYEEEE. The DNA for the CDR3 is TGTGCCAGCAGCGTGACAGGGGGTCCTACGGTGCAGTACTTC. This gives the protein CASSVTGGPTVQYF. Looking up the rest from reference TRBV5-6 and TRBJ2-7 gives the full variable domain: DAGVTQSPTHLIKTRGQQVTLRCSPKSGHDTVSWYQQALGQGPQFIFQYYEEEERQRGNFPDRFSGHQFPNYSSELNVNALLLGDSALYLCASSVTGGPTVQYFGPGTRLTVT.

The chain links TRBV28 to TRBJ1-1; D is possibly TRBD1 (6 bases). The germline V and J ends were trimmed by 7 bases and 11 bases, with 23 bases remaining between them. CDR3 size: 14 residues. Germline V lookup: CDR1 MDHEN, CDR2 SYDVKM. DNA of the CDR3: TGTGCCAGCATCCTTAGGCCAGGGGCTCCGAGGGCTTTCTTT. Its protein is CASILRPGAPRAFF.

CDR3 in amino acids: CASSIQGAYNEQFF. CDR3 nucleotides: TGTGCCAGTAGTATCCAGGGGGCCTACAATGAGCAGTTCTTC. The chain joins TRBV19 to TRBJ2-1; 7 bases are a match to TRBD1. Germline lookup yields CDR1 LNHDA and CDR2 SQIVND (reference sequence). Trimming removed 3 bases from V and 2 bases from J; junction bases left unmatched: 1. CDR3 length: 14 amino acids. The variable domain in full, completed from reference TRBV19 and TRBJ2-1, reads DGGITQSPKYLFRKEGQNVTLSCEQNLNHDAMYWYRQDPGQGLRLIYYSQIVNDFQKGDIAEGYSVSREKKESFPLTVTSAQKNPTAFYLCASSIQGAYNEQFFGPGTRLTVL.

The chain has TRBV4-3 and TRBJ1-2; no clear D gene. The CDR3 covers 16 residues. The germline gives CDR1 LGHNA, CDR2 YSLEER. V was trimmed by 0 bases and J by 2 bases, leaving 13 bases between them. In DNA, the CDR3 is TGCGCCAGCAGCCAAGAGGCCGCAGGCGTAAACTATGGCTACACCTTC. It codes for CASSQEAAGVNYGYTF.